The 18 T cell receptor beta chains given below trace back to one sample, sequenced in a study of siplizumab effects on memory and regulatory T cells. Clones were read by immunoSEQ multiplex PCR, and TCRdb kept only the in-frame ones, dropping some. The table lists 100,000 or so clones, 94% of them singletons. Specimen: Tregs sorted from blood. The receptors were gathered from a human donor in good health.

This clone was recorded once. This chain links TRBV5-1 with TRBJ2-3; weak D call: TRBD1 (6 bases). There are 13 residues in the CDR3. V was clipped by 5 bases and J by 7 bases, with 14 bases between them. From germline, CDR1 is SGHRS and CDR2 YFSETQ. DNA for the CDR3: TGCGCCAGCAGAGAAGAAACAGGGTATACGCAGTATTTT. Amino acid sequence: CASREETGYTQYF.

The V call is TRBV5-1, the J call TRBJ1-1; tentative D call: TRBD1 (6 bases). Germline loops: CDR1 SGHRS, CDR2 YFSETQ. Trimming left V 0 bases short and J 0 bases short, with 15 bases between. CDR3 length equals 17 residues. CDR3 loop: CASSLVSGGILNTEAFF. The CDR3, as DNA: TGCGCCAGCAGCTTGGTGTCGGGGGGCATCCTGAACACTGAAGCTTTCTTT.

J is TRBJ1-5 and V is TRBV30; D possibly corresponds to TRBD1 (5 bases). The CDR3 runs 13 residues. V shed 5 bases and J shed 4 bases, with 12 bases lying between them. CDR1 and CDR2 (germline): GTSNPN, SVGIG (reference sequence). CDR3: CAWGAGPNQPQHF. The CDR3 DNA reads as TGTGCCTGGGGGGCCGGCCCTAATCAGCCCCAGCATTTT. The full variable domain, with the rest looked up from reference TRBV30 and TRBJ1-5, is SQTIHQWPATLVQPVGSPLSLECTVEGTSNPNLYWYRQAAGRGLQLLFYSVGIGQISSEVPQNLSASRPQDRQFILSSKKLLLSDSGFYLCAWGAGPNQPQHFGDGTRLSIL.

The CDR3 nucleotides read TGTGCCACCTACCCCGGAGGTTTCGGAGGCAATCAGCCCCAGCATTTT. It codes for CATYPGGFGGNQPQHF. The V call is TRBV6-6, the J call TRBJ1-5; D not resolved. Germline V gives CDR1 MNHNY, CDR2 SVGAGI (reference sequence). V lost 10 bases and J lost 2, with 21 bases in between. The length of the CDR3 is 16 residues.

Here the CDR3 DNA reads TGCGCCAGCAGCTTCCCTCGGGGAGGACTAGCGGGAGGAATTGCCGGGGAGCTGTTTTTT. It yields the protein CASSFPRGGLAGGIAGELFF. This chain joins TRBV5-1 and TRBJ2-2; TRBD2 aligns across 14 bases. In germline, CDR1 is SGHRS, CDR2 YFSETQ. The CDR3 is 20 amino acids. Trimming at V came to 2 bases and at J to 6 bases, leaving 15 bases not matched to a gene.

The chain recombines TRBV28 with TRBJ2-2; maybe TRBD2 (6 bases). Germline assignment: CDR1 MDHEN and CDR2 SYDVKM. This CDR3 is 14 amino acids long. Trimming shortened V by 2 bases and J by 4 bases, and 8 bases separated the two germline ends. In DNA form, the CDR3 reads TGTGCCAGCAGTTTAGGAGGGACCACCGGGGAGCTGTTTTTT. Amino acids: CASSLGGTTGELFF.

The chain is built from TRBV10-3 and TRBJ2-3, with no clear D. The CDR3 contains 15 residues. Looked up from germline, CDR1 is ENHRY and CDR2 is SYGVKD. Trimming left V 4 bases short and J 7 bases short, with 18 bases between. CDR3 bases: TGTGCCATCAGTGGACTTTTTCCTCATACCTATACGCAGTATTTT. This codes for CAISGLFPHTYTQYF.

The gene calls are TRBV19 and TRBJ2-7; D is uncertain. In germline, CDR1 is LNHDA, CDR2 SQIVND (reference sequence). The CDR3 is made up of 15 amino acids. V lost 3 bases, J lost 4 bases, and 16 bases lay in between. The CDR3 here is CASSIVGRNAYEQYF. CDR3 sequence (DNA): TGTGCCAGTAGTATTGTTGGCCGGAATGCGTACGAGCAGTACTTC.

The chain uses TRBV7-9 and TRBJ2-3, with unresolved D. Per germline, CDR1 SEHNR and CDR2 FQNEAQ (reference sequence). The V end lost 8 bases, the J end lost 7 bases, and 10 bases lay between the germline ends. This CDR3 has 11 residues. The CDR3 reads CASAGPNTQYF. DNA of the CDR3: TGTGCCAGCGCCGGACCGAATACGCAGTATTTT.

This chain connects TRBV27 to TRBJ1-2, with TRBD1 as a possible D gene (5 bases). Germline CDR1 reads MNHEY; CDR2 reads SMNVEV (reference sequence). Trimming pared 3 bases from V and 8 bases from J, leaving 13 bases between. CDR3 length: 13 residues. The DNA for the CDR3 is TGTGCCAGCAGTTTTAGGCAGGGTGGAGGCTACACCTTC. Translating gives CASSFRQGGGYTF.

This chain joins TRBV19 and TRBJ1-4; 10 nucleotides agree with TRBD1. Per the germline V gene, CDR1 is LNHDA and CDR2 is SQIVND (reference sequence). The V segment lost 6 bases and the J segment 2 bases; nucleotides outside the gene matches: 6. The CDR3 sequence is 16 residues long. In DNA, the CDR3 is TGTGCCAGTAGGAGGGGGGACAGGGGCACTAATGAAAAACTGTTTTTT. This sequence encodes CASRRGDRGTNEKLFF.

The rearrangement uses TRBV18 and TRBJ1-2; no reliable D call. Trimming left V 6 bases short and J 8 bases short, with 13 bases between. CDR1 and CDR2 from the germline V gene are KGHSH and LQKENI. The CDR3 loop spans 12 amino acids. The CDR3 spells CASSSEWKGYTF. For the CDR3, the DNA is TGTGCCAGCTCGTCCGAGTGGAAAGGCTACACCTTC.

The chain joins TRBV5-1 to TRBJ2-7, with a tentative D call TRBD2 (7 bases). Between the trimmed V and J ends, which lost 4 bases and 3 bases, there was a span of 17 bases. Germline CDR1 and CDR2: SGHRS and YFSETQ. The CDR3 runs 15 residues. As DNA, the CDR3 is TGCGCCAGCAGCGCCTATGGGGGGGCGAACTACGAGCAGTACTTC. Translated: CASSAYGGANYEQYF. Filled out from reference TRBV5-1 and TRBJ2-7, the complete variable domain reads KAGVTQTPRYLIKTRGQQVTLSCSPISGHRSVSWYQQTPGQGLQFLFEYFSETQRNKGNFPGRFSGRQFSNSRSEMNVSTLELGDSALYLCASSAYGGANYEQYFGPGTRLTVT.

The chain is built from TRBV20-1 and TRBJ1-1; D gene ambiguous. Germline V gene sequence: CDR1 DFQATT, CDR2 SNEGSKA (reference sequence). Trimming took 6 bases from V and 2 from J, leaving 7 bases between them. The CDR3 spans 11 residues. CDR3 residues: CSANTNTEAFF. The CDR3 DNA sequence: TGCAGTGCCAATACTAACACTGAAGCTTTCTTT.

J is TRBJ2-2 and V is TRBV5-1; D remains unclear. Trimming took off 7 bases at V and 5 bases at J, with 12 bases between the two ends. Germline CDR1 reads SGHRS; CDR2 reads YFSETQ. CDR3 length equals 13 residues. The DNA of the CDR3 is TGCGCCAGCCTTGAGATAGGAACCGGGGAGCTGTTTTTT. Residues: CASLEIGTGELFF. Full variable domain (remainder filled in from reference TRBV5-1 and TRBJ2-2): KAGVTQTPRYLIKTRGQQVTLSCSPISGHRSVSWYQQTPGQGLQFLFEYFSETQRNKGNFPGRFSGRQFSNSRSEMNVSTLELGDSALYLCASLEIGTGELFFGEGSRLTVL.

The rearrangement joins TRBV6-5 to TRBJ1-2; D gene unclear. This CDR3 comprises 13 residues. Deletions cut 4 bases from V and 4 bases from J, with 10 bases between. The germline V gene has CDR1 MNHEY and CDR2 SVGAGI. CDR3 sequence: CASSFRSSYGYTF. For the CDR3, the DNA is TGTGCCAGCAGTTTCCGGTCAAGCTATGGCTACACCTTC.

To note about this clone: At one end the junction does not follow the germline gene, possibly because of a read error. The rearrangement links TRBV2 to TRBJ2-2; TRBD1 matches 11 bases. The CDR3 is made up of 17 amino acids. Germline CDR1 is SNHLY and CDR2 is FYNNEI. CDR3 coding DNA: TGTGCCAGCAGCATGGGACAGGGGGGTTCGAAAACCGGGGAGCTGTTTTTT. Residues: CASSMGQGGSKTGELFF.

The CDR3 DNA follows: TGTGCCAGCAGTTACTCGGACAGCGGGAAGTCACCCCTCCACTTT. Residues: CASSYSDSGKSPLHF. V is TRBV6-5 and J is TRBJ1-6; D is perhaps TRBD1 (6 bases). The V end was cut by 0 bases, the J end by 10 bases, with 13 bases between. Per germline, CDR1 MNHEY and CDR2 SVGAGI. The CDR3 is 15 amino acids.